A single sample is the source of the 7 T cell receptor beta chains below, sequenced in a study of shared clonotypes between healthy human individuals. Sequencing was performed with immunoSEQ multiplex PCR; in TCRdb, only in-frame clones are kept and a portion is missing. The sample shows about 2.2 million clones, more than 85% of them seen only once. Naive CD8 cells were CD45RO-negative, positively selected for CCR7, excluding terminally differentiated effector memory CD45RA+ cells. Sequenced sample: naive CD8+ T cells from PBMCs. These receptors originate from a man in his late teens or twenties in good health. Some clones in this sample may be carry-over from other donors' samples.

The rearrangement links TRBV14 to TRBJ2-7; a weak D match, TRBD1 (6 bases). Trimming cost V 5 bases and J 6 bases, with 17 bases left between them. CDR3 size: 14 residues. Germline V lookup: CDR1 SGHDN, CDR2 FVKESK. This CDR3 reads CASSTGDTLIEQYF. The DNA of the CDR3 is TGTGCCAGCAGCACCGGGGACACCCTGATCGAGCAGTACTTC.

This chain joins TRBV7-9 and TRBJ2-1, with D possibly TRBD2 on 7 matching bases. CDR3 length: 12 residues. Germline V lookup: CDR1 SEHNR, CDR2 FQNEAQ (reference sequence). Trimming shortened V by 5 bases and J by 14 bases, and 16 bases separated the two germline ends. The CDR3 sequence is CASSDRTRGEFF. The CDR3 nucleotides are TGTGCCAGCAGCGACCGGACTAGGGGGGAGTTCTTC. The full variable domain, in which reference TRBV7-9 and TRBJ2-1 provide the parts outside the CDR3, is DTGVSQNPRHKITKRGQNVTFRCDPISEHNRLYWYRQTLGQGPEFLTYFQNEAQLEKSRLLSDRFSAERPKGSFSTLEIQRTEQGDSAMYLCASSDRTRGEFFGPGTRLTVL.

The chain joins TRBV4-3 to TRBJ1-3; a possible D gene is TRBD1 (5 bases). CDR3 length: 15 residues. Germline V gene data show CDR1 as LGHNA and CDR2 as YSLEER. Trimming removed 4 bases from V and 0 bases from J, with 10 bases in between. CDR3 region: CASSPTEYSGNTIYF. The CDR3, as DNA: TGCGCCAGCAGCCCGACAGAATACTCTGGAAACACCATATATTTT.

V gene TRBV7-6 combines with J gene TRBJ2-7, with D perhaps TRBD1 or TRBD2 (5 bases each). CDR3 length: 16 residues. Germline lookup yields CDR1 SGHVS and CDR2 FNYEAQ. The V end was cut by 5 bases, the J end by 2 bases, with 19 bases between. CDR3: CASSPKTRGPPYEQYF. CDR3 nucleotides: TGTGCCAGCAGCCCCAAAACCCGGGGACCCCCCTACGAGCAGTACTTC.

The CDR3 reads CASSSIGQGQPQHF. The CDR3 region has the DNA TGTGCCAGCAGCTCAATTGGACAGGGCCAGCCCCAGCATTTT. The chain carries TRBV6-5 and TRBJ1-5; 8 bases are shared with TRBD1. This CDR3 region has 14 residues. Germline values: CDR1 MNHEY, CDR2 SVGAGI. Unmatched junction bases numbered 8, after V lost 6 bases and J lost 7 bases.

For the CDR3, the DNA is TGTGCCAGTACTCAGGGGGCGAATTCACCCCTCCACTTT. Protein sequence: CASTQGANSPLHF. The chain has TRBV28 and TRBJ1-6; 8 bases agree with TRBD1. Germline V CDR1 and CDR2: MDHEN, SYDVKM. This CDR3 is built from 13 residues. Trimming removed 9 bases from V and 7 bases from J; junction bases left unmatched: 5.

This chain links TRBV27 with TRBJ1-1, with D maybe TRBD1 (6 bases). V lost 8 bases to trimming and J lost 0 bases, with 19 bases between them. The germline CDR1 and CDR2 sequences are MNHEY and SMNVEV (reference sequence). The CDR3 loop spans 16 amino acids. CDR3 bases: TGTGCCAGCGGGAGGGCAGGGGACATCATGAACACTGAAGCTTTCTTT. Protein: CASGRAGDIMNTEAFF.